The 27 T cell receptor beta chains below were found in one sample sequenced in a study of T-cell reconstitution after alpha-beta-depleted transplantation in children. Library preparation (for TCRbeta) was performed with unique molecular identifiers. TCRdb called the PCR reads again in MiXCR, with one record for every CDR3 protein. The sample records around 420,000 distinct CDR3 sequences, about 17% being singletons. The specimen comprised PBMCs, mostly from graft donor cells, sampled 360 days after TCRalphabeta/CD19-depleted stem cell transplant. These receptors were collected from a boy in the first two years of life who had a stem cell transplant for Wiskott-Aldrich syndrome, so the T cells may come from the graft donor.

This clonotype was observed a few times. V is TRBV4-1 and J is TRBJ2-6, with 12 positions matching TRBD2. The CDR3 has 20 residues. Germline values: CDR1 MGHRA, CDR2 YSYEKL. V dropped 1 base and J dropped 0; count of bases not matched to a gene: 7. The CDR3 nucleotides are TGCGCCAGCAGCCAAGTCCCTAGCGGGGGGGCCAGCTCTGGGGCCAACGTCCTGACTTTC. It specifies CASSQVPSGGASSGANVLTF.

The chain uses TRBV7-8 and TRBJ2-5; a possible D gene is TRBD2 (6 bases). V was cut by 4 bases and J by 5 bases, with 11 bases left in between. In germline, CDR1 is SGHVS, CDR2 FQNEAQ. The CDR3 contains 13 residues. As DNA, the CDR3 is TGTGCCAGCAGCTCCGGGGAGGCGGAGACCCAGTACTTC. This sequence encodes CASSSGEAETQYF.

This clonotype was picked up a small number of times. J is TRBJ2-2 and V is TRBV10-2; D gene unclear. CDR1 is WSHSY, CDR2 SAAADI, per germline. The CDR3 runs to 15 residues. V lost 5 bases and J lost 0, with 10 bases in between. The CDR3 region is CASSWQAPNTGELFF. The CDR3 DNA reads TGCGCCAGCAGTTGGCAGGCCCCGAACACCGGGGAGCTGTTTTTT.

CDR3 DNA: TGTGCCAGCAGCGTAGGGGGAAGGAGGACAGATACGCAGTATTTT. Protein sequence: CASSVGGRRTDTQYF. The gene calls are TRBV9 and TRBJ2-3; a weak D match, TRBD2 (5 bases). Germline values: CDR1 SGDLS, CDR2 YYNGEE. This CDR3 spans 15 amino acids. Trimming pared 0 bases from V and 3 bases from J, leaving 11 bases between.

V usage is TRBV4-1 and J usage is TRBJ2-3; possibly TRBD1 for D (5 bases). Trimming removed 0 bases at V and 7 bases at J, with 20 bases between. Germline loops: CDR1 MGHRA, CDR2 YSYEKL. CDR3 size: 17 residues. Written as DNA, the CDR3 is TGCGCCAGCAGCCAAGATTACGGAGATACCTACAGGAATACGCAGTATTTT. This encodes CASSQDYGDTYRNTQYF.

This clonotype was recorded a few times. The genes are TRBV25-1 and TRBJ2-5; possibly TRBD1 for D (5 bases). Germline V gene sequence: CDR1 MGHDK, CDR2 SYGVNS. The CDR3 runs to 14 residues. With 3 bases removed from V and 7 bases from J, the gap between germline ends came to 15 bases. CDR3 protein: CASSDSTYQGTQYF. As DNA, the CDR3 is TGTGCCAGCAGTGATTCGACATATCAGGGGACCCAGTACTTC.

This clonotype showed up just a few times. The CDR3 sequence: CASRWGNTEAFF. CDR3 DNA sequence: TGCGCCAGCAGGTGGGGGAACACTGAAGCTTTCTTT. The chain employs TRBV10-2 and TRBJ1-1; no definite D call. This CDR3 has 12 amino acids. Germline V CDR1 and CDR2: WSHSY, SAAADI. V was clipped by 6 bases and J by 1 base, with 6 bases between them.

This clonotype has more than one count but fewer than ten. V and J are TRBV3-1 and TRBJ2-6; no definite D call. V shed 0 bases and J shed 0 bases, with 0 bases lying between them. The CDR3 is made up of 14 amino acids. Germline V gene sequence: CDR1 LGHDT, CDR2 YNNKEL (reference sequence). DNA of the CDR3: TGTGCCAGCAGCCAAGACTCTGGGGCCAACGTCCTGACTTTC. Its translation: CASSQDSGANVLTF.

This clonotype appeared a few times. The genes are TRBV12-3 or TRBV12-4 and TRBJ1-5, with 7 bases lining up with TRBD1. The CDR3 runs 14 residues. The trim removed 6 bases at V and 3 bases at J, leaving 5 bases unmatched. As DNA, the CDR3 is TGTGCCAGCAGCTGGAGGGGGCTCAATCAGCCCCAGCATTTT. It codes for CASSWRGLNQPQHF.

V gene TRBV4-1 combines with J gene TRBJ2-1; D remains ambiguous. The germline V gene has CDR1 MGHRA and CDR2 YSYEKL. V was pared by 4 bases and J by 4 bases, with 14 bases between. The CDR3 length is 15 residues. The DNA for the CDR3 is TGCGCCAGCAGCCTGACCCCGGGTCCTTACAATGAGCAGTTCTTC. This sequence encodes CASSLTPGPYNEQFF.

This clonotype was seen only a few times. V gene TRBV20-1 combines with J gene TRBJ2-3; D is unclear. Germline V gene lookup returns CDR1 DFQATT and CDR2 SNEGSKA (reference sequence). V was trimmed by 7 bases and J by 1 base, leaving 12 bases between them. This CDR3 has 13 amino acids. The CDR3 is CSDASLGTDTQYF. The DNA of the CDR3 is TGCAGTGACGCCTCCTTGGGCACAGATACGCAGTATTTT.

Written as DNA, the CDR3 is TGTGCCAGCAGCCCGGGACTAGAGAGGACAGATACGCAGTATTTT. Translated: CASSPGLERTDTQYF. V and J are TRBV5-5 and TRBJ2-3, with 8 bases identical to TRBD2. Germline-derived CDR1 and CDR2 are SGHKS and YYEKEE (reference sequence). Losses at the gene ends were 4 bases for V and 3 bases for J; bases not matched to a gene: 7. This CDR3 spans 15 amino acids. Based on the CDR3 plus reference TRBV5-5 and TRBJ2-3, the full variable domain is DAGVTQSPTHLIKTRGQQVTLRCSPISGHKSVSWYQQVLGQGPQFIFQYYEKEERGRGNFPDRFSARQFPNYSSELNVNALLLGDSALYLCASSPGLERTDTQYFGPGTRLTVL.

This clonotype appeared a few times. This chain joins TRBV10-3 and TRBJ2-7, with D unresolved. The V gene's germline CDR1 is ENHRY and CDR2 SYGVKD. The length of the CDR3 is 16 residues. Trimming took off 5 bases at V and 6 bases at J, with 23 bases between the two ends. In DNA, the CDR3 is TGTGCCATCAGTCCTTCAACCCTCATCGGTCTTCCCGAGCAGTACTTC. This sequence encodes CAISPSTLIGLPEQYF.

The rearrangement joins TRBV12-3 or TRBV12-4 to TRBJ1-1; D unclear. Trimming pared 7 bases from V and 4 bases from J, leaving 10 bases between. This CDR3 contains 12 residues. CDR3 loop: CASNGWGTEAFF. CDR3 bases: TGTGCCAGCAACGGATGGGGCACTGAAGCTTTCTTT.

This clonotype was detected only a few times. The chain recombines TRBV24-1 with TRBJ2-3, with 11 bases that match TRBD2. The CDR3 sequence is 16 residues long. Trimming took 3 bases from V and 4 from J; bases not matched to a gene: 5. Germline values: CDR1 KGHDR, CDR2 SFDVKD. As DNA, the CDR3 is TGTGCCACCAGTGATATAGCGGGAGGGCTGGCAGATACGCAGTATTTT. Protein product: CATSDIAGGLADTQYF.

In DNA, the CDR3 is TGTGCCAGCAGCCAATCGGCTCCGGGACAGGGGGCCGACGAGCAGTACTTC. Residues: CASSQSAPGQGADEQYF. This chain links TRBV16 with TRBJ2-7, with 12 bases that match TRBD1. From germline, CDR1 is KGHSY and CDR2 FQNENV. J was trimmed by 5 bases and V by 0 bases; bases with no gene match: 8. This CDR3 has 17 residues.

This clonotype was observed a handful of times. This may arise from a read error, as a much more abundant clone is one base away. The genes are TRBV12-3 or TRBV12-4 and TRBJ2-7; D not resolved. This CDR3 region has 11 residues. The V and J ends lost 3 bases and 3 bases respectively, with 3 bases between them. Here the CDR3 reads CASSFYYEQYF. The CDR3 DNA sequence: TGTGCCAGCAGTTTCTACTACGAGCAGTACTTC.

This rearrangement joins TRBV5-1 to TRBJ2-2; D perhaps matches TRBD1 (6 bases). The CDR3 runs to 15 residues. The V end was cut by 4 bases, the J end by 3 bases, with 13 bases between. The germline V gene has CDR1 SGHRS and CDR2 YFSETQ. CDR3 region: CASSHKGGDTGELFF. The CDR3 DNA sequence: TGCGCCAGCAGCCATAAAGGGGGAGACACCGGGGAGCTGTTTTTT.

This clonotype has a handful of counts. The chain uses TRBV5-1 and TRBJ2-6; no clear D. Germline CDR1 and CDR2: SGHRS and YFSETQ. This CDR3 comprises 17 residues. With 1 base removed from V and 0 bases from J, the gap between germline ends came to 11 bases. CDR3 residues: CASSLSVQPSGANVLTF. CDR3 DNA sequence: TGCGCCAGCAGCTTGTCGGTACAGCCCTCTGGGGCCAACGTCCTGACTTTC.

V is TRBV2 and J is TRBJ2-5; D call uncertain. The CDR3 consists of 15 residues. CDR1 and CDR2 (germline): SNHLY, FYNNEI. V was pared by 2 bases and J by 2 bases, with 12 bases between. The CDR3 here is CASSELGGNQETQYF. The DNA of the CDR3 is TGTGCCAGCAGTGAATTGGGCGGAAATCAAGAGACCCAGTACTTC. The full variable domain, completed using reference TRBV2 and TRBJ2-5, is EPEVTQTPSHQVTQMGQEVILRCVPISNHLYFYWYRQILGQKVEFLVSFYNNEISEKSEIFDDQFSVERPDGSNFTLKIRSTKLEDSAMYFCASSELGGNQETQYFGPGTRLLVL.

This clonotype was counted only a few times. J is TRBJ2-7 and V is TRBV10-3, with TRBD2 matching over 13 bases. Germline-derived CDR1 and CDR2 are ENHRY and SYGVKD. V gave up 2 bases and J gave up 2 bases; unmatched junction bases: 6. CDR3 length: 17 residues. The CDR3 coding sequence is TGTGCCATCAGTGAGCCGCGACTAGCGGGAGGAGCCTACGAGCAGTACTTC. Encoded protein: CAISEPRLAGGAYEQYF.

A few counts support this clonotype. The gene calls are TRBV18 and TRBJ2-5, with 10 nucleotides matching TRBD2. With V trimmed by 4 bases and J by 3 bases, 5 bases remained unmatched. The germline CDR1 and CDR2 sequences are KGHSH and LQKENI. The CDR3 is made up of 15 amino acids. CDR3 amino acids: CASSLTGTSEETQYF. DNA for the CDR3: TGTGCCAGCTCACTGACCGGGACTAGCGAAGAGACCCAGTACTTC.

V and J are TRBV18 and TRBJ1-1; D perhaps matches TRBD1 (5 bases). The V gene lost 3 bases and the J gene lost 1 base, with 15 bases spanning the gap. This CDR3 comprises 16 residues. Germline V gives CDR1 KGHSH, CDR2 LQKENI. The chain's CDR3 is CASSPSGGVSNTEAFF. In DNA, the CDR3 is TGTGCCAGCTCACCTTCCGGAGGGGTATCGAACACTGAAGCTTTCTTT.

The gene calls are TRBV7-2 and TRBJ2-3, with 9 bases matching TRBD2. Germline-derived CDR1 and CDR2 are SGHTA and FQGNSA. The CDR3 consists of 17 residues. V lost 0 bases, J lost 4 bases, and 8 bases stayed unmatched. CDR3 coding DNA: TGTGCCAGCAGCTTAGCCTATTTAGCGGGAGAGGCAGATACGCAGTATTTT. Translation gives CASSLAYLAGEADTQYF.

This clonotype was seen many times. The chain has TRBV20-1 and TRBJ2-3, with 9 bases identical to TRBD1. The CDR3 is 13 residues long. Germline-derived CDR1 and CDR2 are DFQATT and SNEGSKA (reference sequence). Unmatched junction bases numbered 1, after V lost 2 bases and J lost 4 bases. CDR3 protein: CSARRQGADTQYF. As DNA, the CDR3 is TGCAGTGCTAGAAGACAGGGGGCAGATACGCAGTATTTT.

CDR3 sequence reads: CSALVLYMGDGKDTQYF. CDR3 DNA: TGCAGCGCGCTGGTCCTGTACATGGGGGATGGGAAAGATACGCAGTATTTT. The chain joins TRBV20-1 to TRBJ2-3, with D possibly called TRBD1 or TRBD2 (5 bases each). Germline-derived CDR1 and CDR2 are DFQATT and SNEGSKA (reference sequence). The length of the CDR3 is 17 residues.

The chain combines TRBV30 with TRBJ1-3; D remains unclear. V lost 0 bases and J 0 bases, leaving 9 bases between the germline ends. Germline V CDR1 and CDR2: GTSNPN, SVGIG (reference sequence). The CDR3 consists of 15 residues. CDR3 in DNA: TGTGCCTGGAGTGTACGTCTGAACTCTGGAAACACCATATATTTT. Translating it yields CAWSVRLNSGNTIYF. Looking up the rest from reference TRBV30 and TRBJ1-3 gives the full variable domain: SQTIHQWPATLVQPVGSPLSLECTVEGTSNPNLYWYRQAAGRGLQLLFYSVGIGQISSEVPQNLSASRPQDRQFILSSKKLLLSDSGFYLCAWSVRLNSGNTIYFGEGSWLTVV.